The sequence of this T cell receptor beta chain was determined in a study of cytomegalovirus exposure and HLA in healthy donors. Notes on the study in general: Most TCR sequences were rare, but some public TCRs occurred in many donors.

Of note for this clone: Its specificity is not known. Additional DNA sequences in this sample encode the identical CDR3.

Amplification used 60 Vbeta primers and 13 Jbeta primers. TCRdb's table, derived via immunoSEQ multiplex PCR, lists solely in-frame clones and lacks some. The profile shows roughly 86,000 clones, 75% to 80% of them singletons. The CDR3 extends over 13 amino acids. CDR1 is SQVTM, CDR2 ANQGSEA, per germline. Trimming cost V 4 bases and J 1 base, with 10 bases left between them. Sequenced sample: PBMCs. The sequence was collected from a female donor in good health and CMV-seronegative. This chain links TRBV29-1 with TRBJ1-1; D may be TRBD1 (5 bases). The CDR3 is CSVGRGSNTEAFF. For the CDR3, the DNA is TGCAGCGTTGGAAGGGGATCGAACACTGAAGCTTTCTTT.